Below are 16 T cell receptor delta chains sequenced from a single sample in a study of γδ T cells in repeated Plasmodium falciparum infection (dated by TCRdb to 2020 to 2022). The method behind the library was multiplex PCR. The run used an Illumina MiSeq. For TCRdb, the public reads were processed anew by CATT, and duplicate DNA sequences were folded into one row. This sample comprises about 51,000 delta-chain clones, roughly 2% of them detected only once. The ten top clones hold about 24% of the sample. Vgamma9/Vdelta2+ and Vdelta2-negative gammadelta T cell populations were flow-sorted from peripheral blood mononuclear cells for bulk TCR repertoire analysis. Sequencing was carried out using gamma-delta T cells from blood. The receptors shown here come from a pool of human donors (malaria-infected and uninfected, not separated).

About this clone: The protein recorded in TCRdb matches a much larger clone and deviates from this DNA's translation at residues 18 and 23, suggesting a read error; the protein here is obtained by translating the DNA. This sequence joins TRAV38-2/DV8 and TRDJ1, with 12 bases matching TRDD3. Germline V lookup: CDR1 TSESDYY, CDR2 QEAYKQQN. This CDR3 spans 24 amino acids. The CDR3 spells CAYRSARRWDPLLGDTWPADKLTF. In DNA form, the CDR3 reads TGTGCTTATAGGAGCGCGAGACGTTGGGACCCTTTACTGGGGGATACTTGGCCGGCCGATAAACTCACCTTT.

This clone has ten or more counts. For this DNA, TCRdb reports the protein of a much larger clone, which diverges at residue 15, most likely from a read error; the protein presented here is translated directly from the DNA. In nucleotides, the CDR3 is TGTGCCTCCCTCAGTACTGGGGGACAGACGGCGAAAGTGGGGATGAGATACACCGATAAACTCATCTTT. Protein sequence: CASLSTGGQTAKVGMRYTDKLIF. The rearrangement links TRDV3 to TRDJ1, with TRDD3 identical over 9 bases. The J gene, left out of TCRdb, was set here by checking the DNA against germline. Germline CDR1 TVYSNPD, CDR2 GDNSRS (reference sequence). The trim removed 4 bases at V and 0 bases at J, leaving 33 bases unmatched. This CDR3 contains 23 residues.

Worth noting for this clone: The protein recorded in TCRdb matches a much larger clone and deviates from this DNA's translation at residue 7, suggesting a read error; the protein here is obtained by translating the DNA. V is TRDV2 and J is TRDJ1; 7 nucleotides match TRDD3. TCRdb supplies no J gene; here it was assigned by aligning the nucleotide sequence to germline. The V and J ends lost 1 base and 0 bases, in that order; junction bases with no gene match: 10. The CDR3 is made up of 17 amino acids. CDR1 GEAIGNYY and CDR2 EKD come from the germline V gene. CDR3 DNA: TGTGCCTGTGACACTCTGAGGGATACTTCGTACACCGATAAACTCATCTTT. It specifies CACDTLRDTSYTDKLIF.

This clone was counted ten times or more. The protein that TCRdb holds for this DNA derives from a much larger clone and differs from the translated DNA at residue 16, which likely indicates a read error; the protein shown here is translated from the DNA. The chain recombines TRDV2 with TRDJ3; 12 bases map to TRDD3. TCRdb lists no J gene, so it was determined here by aligning the DNA to germline. The CDR3 contains 21 residues. CDR1 and CDR2 from the germline V gene are GEAIGNYY and EKD. CDR3 coding DNA: TGTGCCTGTGACACTTTACTGGGGGATACACGATCCTCCTGGGACGCCCGACAGATGTTTTTC. Residues: CACDTLLGDTRSSWDARQMFF.

This clone was counted many times. The likely explanation is a read error, given a far larger clone one base away. Other nucleotide sequences in the sample specify the same CDR3. This chain uses TRDV2 with TRDJ1; the D gene is possibly TRDD3 (6 bases). TCRdb is silent on the J gene; assignment here came from matching the DNA to germline. CDR3 length: 15 amino acids. Germline values: CDR1 GEAIGNYY, CDR2 EKD. V gave up 1 base and J gave up 4 bases, with 15 bases separating them. In DNA, the CDR3 is TGTGCCTGTGACACACTTTTGGGGGGAAGCGATAAACTCATCTTT. Translation gives CACDTLLGGSDKLIF.

In regard to this clone: TCRdb assigns this DNA the protein of a much larger clone, which departs from its translation at residue 3; this likely reflects a read error, and the protein shown comes from translating the DNA. V and J are TRDV1 and TRDJ2, with D possibly being TRDD2 (7 bases). TCRdb leaves out the J gene; it was filled in here by matching the DNA to germline. Germline V lookup: CDR1 TSWWSYY, CDR2 QGS. The CDR3 length is 21 residues. The CDR3 region has the DNA TGTGCTCCTGGGGAACTTCAATTCCTACGATGGGGGGTCCCTTTGACAGCACAACTCTTCTTT. Translating gives CAPGELQFLRWGVPLTAQLFF.

This clone was seen more than once but under ten times. This likely traces to a read error, being one base from a far larger clone. Distinct nucleotide sequences in the sample also encode this CDR3. The V call is TRDV1, the J call TRDJ1; 11 bases are shared with TRDD3. Here the J gene was assigned by germline matching of the DNA, as TCRdb has none. Germline trimming cut 5 bases from V and 0 bases from J; bases unmatched to any gene: 26. This CDR3 has 23 residues. From germline, CDR1 is TSWWSYY and CDR2 QGS. The chain's CDR3 is CALGSTWAAPFLFGGYDTDKLIF. The CDR3 DNA is TGTGCTCTTGGGTCAACTTGGGCGGCTCCCTTCCTATTTGGGGGATACGACACCGATAAACTCATCTTT.

Points on this clone: A read error is possible here, since a much larger clone lies one base away. Different DNA sequences within this sample yield the same CDR3. The chain couples TRDV1 to TRDJ1; TRDD2 might be the D (8 bases). Here the J gene was assigned by germline matching of the DNA, as TCRdb has none. The CDR3 consists of 23 residues. The germline V gene encodes CDR1 TSWWSYY and CDR2 QGS. Trimming stripped 1 base from V and 0 bases from J, with 33 bases between. CDR3: CALGEPFFLQTGDYILYTDKLIF. Written as DNA, the CDR3 is TGTGCTCTTGGGGAACCCTTCTTCCTACAAACGGGGGATTACATTTTGTACACCGATAAACTCATCTTT.

This clone occurred a few times. Translating this DNA gives a protein that differs at residue 13 from the TCRdb one, which belongs to a much larger clone; a read error is likely, and the protein shown is this translation. The J gene is TRDJ1, the V gene TRDV2; D unclear. TCRdb leaves out the J gene; it was filled in here by matching the DNA to germline. This CDR3 contains 16 residues. The germline V gene encodes CDR1 GEAIGNYY and CDR2 EKD. The CDR3 DNA sequence: TGTGCCTGTGACACCTCGGATCGTCGGACAACCGATAGACTCATCTTT. Residues: CACDTSDRRTTDRLIF.

This clone was seen repeatedly, ten times or more. For this DNA, TCRdb reports the protein of a much larger clone, which diverges at residue 11, most likely from a read error; the protein presented here is translated directly from the DNA. The chain joins TRDV2 to TRDJ1, with TRDD3 matching 7 bases. TCRdb offers no J gene call, so here the DNA was matched to germline to obtain one. The CDR3 covers 18 residues. V shed 1 base, J shed 0 bases, and the junction held 13 bases outside the gene matches. Germline V gives CDR1 GEAIGNYY, CDR2 EKD. The CDR3: CACDTEGYAGSYTDKLIF. CDR3 sequence (DNA): TGTGCCTGTGACACAGAAGGATACGCGGGGTCGTACACCGATAAACTCATCTTT.

With respect to this clone: TCRdb's protein, taken from a much larger clone, differs from this DNA's translation at residue 24, likely owing to a read error; the protein displayed comes from the DNA. The J gene is TRDJ1, the V gene TRDV1; the D gene could be TRDD2 or TRDD3 (6 bases each). The J gene, not given by TCRdb, was assigned here from a germline match of the nucleotide sequence. Per the germline V gene, CDR1 is TSWWSYY and CDR2 is QGS. The CDR3 is 28 amino acids. CDR3 protein: CALGDLTFLVVGGDSLVPDLLGTGKLIF. CDR3 DNA: TGTGCTCTTGGGGACCTAACTTTCCTAGTTGTAGGGGGGGACTCGCTTGTACCGGATCTCCTGGGGACCGGTAAACTCATCTTT.

Concerning this clone itself: With a far larger clone one base away, a read error is the likely cause. This sample also contains other DNA sequences that code for the same CDR3. The genes are TRDV1 and TRDJ1; D is tentatively TRDD2 or TRDD3 (6 bases each). TCRdb records no J gene; here it was assigned by comparing the DNA to germline. CDR3 length: 15 amino acids. Looked up from germline, CDR1 is TSWWSYY and CDR2 is QGS. In DNA, the CDR3 is TGCGCTCTTGGGGATCCCTATTTTCCTAAGGGAACACTCATCTTT. Its protein product is CALGDPYFPKGTLIF.

As concerns this clone: TCRdb shows a much larger clone's protein in place of this DNA's translation, and the two differ at residue 11, likely through a read error; the protein shown is translated from the DNA. The chain links TRDV1 to TRDJ2; 12 positions agree with TRDD3. The CDR3 totals 25 residues. Germline V gene lookup returns CDR1 TSWWSYY and CDR2 QGS. In nucleotides, the CDR3 is TGTGCTCTCGGGGCCACGTCCTTTACCTCTATACCTTTGTACTGGGGGATACAGGGGACAGCACAACTCTTCTTT. This encodes CALGATSFTSIPLYWGIQGTAQLFF.

This clone was counted a few times. A far larger clone lies a single base away; this is likely a read error. Other DNA sequences in the same sample also yield this CDR3. No J gene call was made, and the V gene is TRDV3; TRDD3 was called by the table and not checked on the DNA. CDR1 TVYSNPD and CDR2 GDNSRS come from the germline V gene (reference sequence). The CDR3 spans 21 residues. The CDR3 protein is CAFPTMGVYWGIRSHTDKLIF. The CDR3 coding sequence is TGTGCCTTCCCTACTATGGGAGTGTACTGGGGGATAAGATCGCACACCGATAAACTCATCTTC.

A note on this clone: A far larger clone is a single base away, which makes a read error likely. The chain couples TRAV38-2/DV8 to TRDJ1, with D perhaps TRDD3 (6 bases). The J gene, absent from TCRdb, was called here by matching the DNA to germline. Germline V gene data show CDR1 as TSESDYY and CDR2 as QEAYKQQN. Trimming took 1 base from V and 0 from J, leaving 19 bases between them. CDR3 length: 18 amino acids. CDR3 DNA sequence: TGTGCTTATAGGAGCTCGCCCCGGGGGACAACGTACACCGATAAACTCATCTTT. It specifies CAYRSSPRGTTYTDKLIF.

This clone was seen only a few times. The protein in TCRdb stems from a much larger clone and differs at residue 11 from this DNA's translation, likely a read error; here the protein is translated from the DNA. The genes are TRDV2 and TRDJ2; TRDD3 agrees at 9 bases. No J segment appears in TCRdb, so it was assigned here by matching the sequence to germline. V dropped 8 bases and J dropped 10; count of bases not matched to a gene: 16. The CDR3 loop spans 15 amino acids. CDR1 GEAIGNYY and CDR2 EKD come from the germline V gene. This CDR3 is CAFTELGEPSLQLFF. The DNA for the CDR3 is TGTGCCTTTACTGAACTGGGGGAGCCTTCTTTACAACTCTTCTTT.